Listed below are T cell receptor beta chains from one sample, sequenced in a study of regulatory T cells in long-lasting Graves disease. TCRdb recomputed calls from the multiplex PCR reads with MiXCR, one row per CDR3 protein. The sample holds fewer than 450,000 distinct CDR3 sequences; about 20% are singletons and the top ten take around 20%. The starting material was peripheral blood mononuclear cells (PBMCs), obtained when the disease was refractory, from a patient treated with antithyroid drugs. The receptors were gathered from a female donor with Graves disease. CDR3s include the opening cysteine and the closing phenylalanine or tryptophan. Fields, in order: V gene, D gene, J gene, clone size, CDR3 DNA, CDR3 protein. A D gene is named only where the DNA matches it firmly. The size field is filled for only some rows; it gives once, few, many or a size class.

v_gene: TRBV11-2
d_gene: .
j_gene: TRBJ2-7
abundance: few
CDR3nt: TGTGCCAGCAGCTTGGCACAGCGCCCCTCCTACGAGCAGTACTTC
CDR3aa: CASSLAQRPSYEQYF

v_gene: TRBV28
d_gene: TRBD2
j_gene: TRBJ2-5
abundance: many
CDR3nt: TGTGCCAGCAAAGGGACTAGGGATCAAGAGACCCAGTACTTC
CDR3aa: CASKGTRDQETQYF

v_gene: TRBV27
d_gene: .
j_gene: TRBJ2-5
abundance: many
CDR3nt: TGTGCCAGCAGTCTCTCCGGGACTTACTCTAGGGAGACCCAGTACTTC
CDR3aa: CASSLSGTYSRETQYF

v_gene: TRBV4-1
d_gene: .
j_gene: TRBJ1-1
abundance: few
CDR3nt: TGCGCCAGCAGCCATGAGGGAAACACTGAAGCTTTCTTT
CDR3aa: CASSHEGNTEAFF

v_gene: TRBV7-2
d_gene: .
j_gene: TRBJ2-5
abundance: many
CDR3nt: TGTGCCAGCAGCTTAACCAACTTGGGGGGGGCTAAAGAGACCCAGTACTTC
CDR3aa: CASSLTNLGGAKETQYF

v_gene: TRBV6-1
d_gene: .
j_gene: TRBJ2-3
abundance: few
CDR3nt: TGTGCCAGCAGTTACAGGACCCGCCGGGGCGATACGCAGTATTTT
CDR3aa: CASSYRTRRGDTQYF

v_gene: TRBV30
d_gene: TRBD1
j_gene: TRBJ1-5
abundance: .
CDR3nt: TGTGCCTGGAGTGCCTGGACAGGGGATCAGCCCCAGCATTTT
CDR3aa: CAWSAWTGDQPQHF

v_gene: TRBV5-6
d_gene: TRBD1
j_gene: TRBJ2-7
abundance: .
CDR3nt: TGTGCCAGCAGCTGGGGACAGGGAATTTCTTACGAGCAGTACTTC
CDR3aa: CASSWGQGISYEQYF

v_gene: TRBV27
d_gene: TRBD2
j_gene: TRBJ2-7
abundance: many
CDR3nt: TGTGCCAGCAGTAATCTAGCGGGAGATGACGAGCAGTACTTC
CDR3aa: CASSNLAGDDEQYF

v_gene: TRBV29-1
d_gene: .
j_gene: TRBJ2-7
abundance: .
CDR3nt: TGCAGCGTTGAATGGGGGGCAAATGGCTACGAGCAGTACTTC
CDR3aa: CSVEWGANGYEQYF